The 8 T cell receptor beta chains below come from one sample, sequenced in a study of shared clonotypes between healthy human individuals. This table comes from immunoSEQ multiplex PCR, and its TCRdb copy is limited to in-frame clones, with some not included. This sample has roughly 550,000 clones, with around 95% found just once. Naive CD8 cells lacked CD45RO, underwent positive selection for CCR7 and left out terminally differentiated effector memory CD45RA+ cells. Sequenced material: naive CD8+ T cells sorted from blood. These receptors were obtained from a woman aged 25 to 39 in good health.

V is TRBV2 and J is TRBJ2-6, with D possibly matching TRBD2 (6 bases). Per germline, CDR1 SNHLY and CDR2 FYNNEI. The CDR3 length is 17 residues. The germline V and J ends were trimmed by 8 bases and 0 bases, with 17 bases remaining between them. CDR3 amino acids: CASYGEATFSGANVLTF. The DNA for the CDR3 is TGTGCCAGCTACGGGGAGGCGACGTTCTCTGGGGCCAACGTCCTGACTTTC.

Written as DNA, the CDR3 is TGTGCCAGCAGGCCAGGGGGCGCGTACACTGAAGCTTTCTTT. Translated: CASRPGGAYTEAFF. The chain links TRBV27 to TRBJ1-1; the match to TRBD1 covers 8 bases. CDR1 and CDR2 (germline): MNHEY, SMNVEV (reference sequence). The length of the CDR3 is 14 residues. Losses at the gene ends were 6 bases for V and 3 bases for J; bases not matched to a gene: 6.

The chain has TRBV5-1 and TRBJ2-4; TRBD1 might be the D (6 bases). The CDR3 is made up of 17 amino acids. The V end lost 0 bases, the J end lost 0 bases, and 13 bases lay between the germline ends. Germline lookup yields CDR1 SGHRS and CDR2 YFSETQ. CDR3 sequence (DNA): TGCGCCAGCAGCTTGGGGCGGACAGCAATAGCCAAAAACATTCAGTACTTC. Its translation is CASSLGRTAIAKNIQYF.

As concerns this clone: The sample contains more than one DNA sequence encoding this CDR3. The chain couples TRBV27 to TRBJ2-7; 7 bases line up with TRBD2. The germline V gene encodes CDR1 MNHEY and CDR2 SMNVEV (reference sequence). The CDR3 length is 14 residues. The junction had 2 bases not matched to a gene; V was cut back by 0 bases and J by 3 bases. The CDR3 coding sequence is TGTGCCAGCAGTTTATCTGGCGGGAGCTACGAGCAGTACTTC. Translating gives CASSLSGGSYEQYF.

The chain joins TRBV30 to TRBJ2-4; a weak D match, TRBD2 (6 bases). The CDR3 is 14 amino acids. With 1 base removed from V and 1 base from J, the gap between germline ends came to 8 bases. Germline CDR1 and CDR2: GTSNPN and SVGIG (reference sequence). The CDR3: CAWSGRGAKNIQYF. CDR3 coding DNA: TGTGCCTGGAGTGGCCGGGGGGCCAAAAACATTCAGTACTTC.

The chain recombines TRBV28 with TRBJ2-7; TRBD1 might be the D (6 bases). Per germline, CDR1 MDHEN and CDR2 SYDVKM. The CDR3 runs 15 residues. V was clipped by 6 bases and J by 2 bases, with 17 bases between them. In DNA form, the CDR3 reads TGTGCCAGCAGAACCTACAGGGTTTCTCCCTACGAGCAGTACTTC. Protein: CASRTYRVSPYEQYF.

The chain links TRBV7-9 to TRBJ2-3; D is perhaps TRBD1 or TRBD2 (5 bases each). Germline CDR1 and CDR2: SEHNR and FQNEAQ (reference sequence). V lost 5 bases and J 2 bases, leaving 14 bases between the germline ends. The CDR3 has 15 residues. CDR3 amino acids: CASSPGGINTDTQYF. CDR3 DNA: TGTGCCAGCAGCCCTGGGGGTATCAACACAGATACGCAGTATTTT.

This chain links TRBV28 with TRBJ1-1; D might be TRBD1 (5 bases). The CDR3 runs to 13 residues. The V end lost 7 bases, the J end lost 1 base, and 10 bases lay between the germline ends. The germline gives CDR1 MDHEN, CDR2 SYDVKM. CDR3 in amino acids: CASNQQENTEAFF. DNA of the CDR3: TGTGCCAGCAACCAACAGGAGAACACTGAAGCTTTCTTT.